This TCR beta chain stems from a study of shared clonotypes between healthy human individuals. TCRdb keeps only in-frame clones here, not all; method: immunoSEQ multiplex PCR. The sample comprises hundreds of thousands of clones, roughly 98% of which are singletons, and approximately 0.3% rests with the top ten. Positive CCR7 selection of CD45RO-negative cells yielded the naive CD8 cells, and terminally differentiated effector memory CD45RA+ cells were excluded. The study drew all its donors from Caucasian adults living in Nashville, Tennessee. Sequences were obtained from naive CD8+ T cells sorted from blood. This receptor was identified in a man aged 25 to 40 in good health.

The CDR3 DNA reads TGTGCCAGCAGCCTAGGGGACAACTCCTACGAGCAGTACTTC. Translated, it gives CASSLGDNSYEQYF. V is TRBV7-6 and J is TRBJ2-7; tentative D call: TRBD1 (6 bases). The CDR3 runs to 14 residues. In germline, CDR1 is SGHVS, CDR2 FNYEAQ. Trimming shortened V by 5 bases and J by 0 bases, and 11 bases separated the two germline ends. The complete variable domain, with remaining parts taken from reference TRBV7-6 and TRBJ2-7, reads GAGVSQSPRYKVTKRGQDVALRCDPISGHVSLYWYRQALGQGPEFLTYFNYEAQQDKSGLPNDRFSAERPEGSISTLTIQRTEQRDSAMYRCASSLGDNSYEQYFGPGTRLTVT.